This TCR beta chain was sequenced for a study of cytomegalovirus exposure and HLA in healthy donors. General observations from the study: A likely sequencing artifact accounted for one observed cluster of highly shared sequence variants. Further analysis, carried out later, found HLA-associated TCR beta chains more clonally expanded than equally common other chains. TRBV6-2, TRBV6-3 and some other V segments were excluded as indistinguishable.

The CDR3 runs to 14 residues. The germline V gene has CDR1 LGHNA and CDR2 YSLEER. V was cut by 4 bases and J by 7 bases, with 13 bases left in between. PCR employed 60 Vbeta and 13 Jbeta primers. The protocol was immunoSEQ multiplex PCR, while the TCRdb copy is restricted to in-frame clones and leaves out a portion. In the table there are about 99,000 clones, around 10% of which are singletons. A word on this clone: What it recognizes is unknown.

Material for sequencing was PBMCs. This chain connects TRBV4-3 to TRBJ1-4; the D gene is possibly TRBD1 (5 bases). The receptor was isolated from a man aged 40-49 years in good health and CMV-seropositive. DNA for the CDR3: TGCGCCAGCAGCCGAAAAGGGACTGCTGAAAAACTGTTTTTT. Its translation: CASSRKGTAEKLFF.